This T cell receptor (beta chain) comes out of a study of cytomegalovirus exposure and HLA in healthy donors. General study points: A later analysis reportedly identified an Asian-associated ancestry cluster as carrying fewer N-insertions than the approximately 640-donor mean. Presence/absence analyses took donor sequencing depth as roughly uniform.

In the PCR, 60 Vbeta and 13 Jbeta primers were used. Per the original data handling: An analysis that came later counted 77 million or so unique TCR beta chains, around 12 million shared. Libraries were prepared by immunoSEQ multiplex PCR; TCRdb keeps only in-frame clonotypes and omits some of them. V and J calls plus clone size are reproduced from that table; the DNA served to infer D and trimming. The listing contains roughly 27,000 clones. Concerning this clone: Its specificity is not known.

This CDR3 has 13 residues. Trimming left V 2 bases short and J 3 bases short, with 8 bases between. Germline loops: CDR1 SGHDT, CDR2 YYEEEE. This chain uses TRBV5-6 with TRBJ1-2; tentatively, D is TRBD1 (5 bases). Specimen: PBMCs. This receptor was obtained from a man aged 25-45 years in good health and CMV-seronegative. CDR3 sequence (DNA): TGTGCCAGCAGCTTTGGGGGGGACTATGGCTACACCTTC. Its translation is CASSFGGDYGYTF.